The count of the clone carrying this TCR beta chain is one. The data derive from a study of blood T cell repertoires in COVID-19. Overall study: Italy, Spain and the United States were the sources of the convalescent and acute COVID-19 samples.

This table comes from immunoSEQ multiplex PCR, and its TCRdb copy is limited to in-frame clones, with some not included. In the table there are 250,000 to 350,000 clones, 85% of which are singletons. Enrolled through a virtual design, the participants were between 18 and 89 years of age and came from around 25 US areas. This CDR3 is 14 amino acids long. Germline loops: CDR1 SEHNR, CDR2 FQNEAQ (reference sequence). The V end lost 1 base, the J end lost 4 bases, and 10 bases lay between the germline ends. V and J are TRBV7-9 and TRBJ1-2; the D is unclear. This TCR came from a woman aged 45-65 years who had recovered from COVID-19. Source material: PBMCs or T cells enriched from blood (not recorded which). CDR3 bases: TGTGCCAGCAGCTTAGATGGCAGGATCTATGGCTACACCTTC. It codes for CASSLDGRIYGYTF.